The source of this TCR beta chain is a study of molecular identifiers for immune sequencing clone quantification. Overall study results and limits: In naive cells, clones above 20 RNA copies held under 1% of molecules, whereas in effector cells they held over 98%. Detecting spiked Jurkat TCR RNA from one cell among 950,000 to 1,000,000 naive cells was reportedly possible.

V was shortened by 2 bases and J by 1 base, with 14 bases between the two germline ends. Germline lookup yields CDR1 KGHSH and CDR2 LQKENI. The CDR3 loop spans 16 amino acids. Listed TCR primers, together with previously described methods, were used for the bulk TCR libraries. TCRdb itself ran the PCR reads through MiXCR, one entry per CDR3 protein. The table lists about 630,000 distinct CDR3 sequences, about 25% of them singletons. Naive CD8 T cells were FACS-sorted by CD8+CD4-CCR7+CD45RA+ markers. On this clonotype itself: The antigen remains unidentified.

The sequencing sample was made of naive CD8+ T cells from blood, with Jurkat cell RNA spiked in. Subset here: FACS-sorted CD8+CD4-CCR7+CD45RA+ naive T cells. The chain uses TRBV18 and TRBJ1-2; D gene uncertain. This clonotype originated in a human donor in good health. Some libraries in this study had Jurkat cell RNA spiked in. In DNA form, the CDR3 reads TGTGCCAGCTCACCATCTTCGACACCTTATAACTATGGCTACACCTTC. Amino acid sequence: CASSPSSTPYNYGYTF.